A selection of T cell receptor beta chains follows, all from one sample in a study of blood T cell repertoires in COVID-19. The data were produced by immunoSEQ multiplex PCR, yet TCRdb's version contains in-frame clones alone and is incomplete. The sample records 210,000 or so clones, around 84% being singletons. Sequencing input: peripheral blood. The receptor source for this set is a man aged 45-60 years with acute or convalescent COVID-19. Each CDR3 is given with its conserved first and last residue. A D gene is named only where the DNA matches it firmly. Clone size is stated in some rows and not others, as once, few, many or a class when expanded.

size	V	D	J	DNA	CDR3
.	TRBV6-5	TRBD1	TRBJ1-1	TGTGCCAGCAGTTACTTTGGGGACAGTGAAGCTTTCTTT	CASSYFGDSEAFF
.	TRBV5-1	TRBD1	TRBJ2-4	TGCGCCAGCACGACAGGGGGCGGAAACATTCAGTACTTC	CASTTGGGNIQYF
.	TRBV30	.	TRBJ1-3	TGTGCCTGGAGTGGCGGTTCCAGCTCTGGAAACACCATATATTTT	CAWSGGSSSGNTIYF
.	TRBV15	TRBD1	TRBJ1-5	TGTGCCACCAGCAGAGCCCGAAGGACAGGAAATCAGCCCCAGCATTTT	CATSRARRTGNQPQHF
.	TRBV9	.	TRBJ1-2	TGTGCCAGCAGCCCTTTAGGGGAAGGGGAACATGGCTACACCTTC	CASSPLGEGEHGYTF
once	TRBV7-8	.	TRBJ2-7	TGTGCCAGCAGGGCGGAGGGTTACGAGCAGTACTTC	CASRAEGYEQYF
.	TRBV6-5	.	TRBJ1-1	TGTGCCAGCCAAGCATTGAGGAACACTGAAGCTTTCTTT	CASQALRNTEAFF
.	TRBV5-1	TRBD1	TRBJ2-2	TGCGCCAGCAGCGGGACAGGGGGGACCGGGGAGCTGTTTTTT	CASSGTGGTGELFF
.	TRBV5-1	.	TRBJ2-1	TGCGCCAGCAGCTCCGCCAGGGCCCCTTACAATGAGCAGTTCTTC	CASSSARAPYNEQFF
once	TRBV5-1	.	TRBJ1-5	TGCGCCAGCAGCTTGATTCGGGATCAGCCCCAGCATTTT	CASSLIRDQPQHF
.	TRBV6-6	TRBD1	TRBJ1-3	TGTGCCAGCAGTTACGACAGGGGGCCCTCTGGAAACACCATATATTTT	CASSYDRGPSGNTIYF
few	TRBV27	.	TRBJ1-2	TGTGCCAGCAAGTCCAGGGGCGGAGGCTATGGCTACACCTTC	CASKSRGGGYGYTF
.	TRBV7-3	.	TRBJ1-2	TGTGCCAGCAGCTCAGCGACAGGATCTGGCTACACCTTC	CASSSATGSGYTF
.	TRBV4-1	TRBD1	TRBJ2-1	TGCGCCAGCAGCAGACCCCCGGGGACAGGGGGCAATGAGCAGTTCTTC	CASSRPPGTGGNEQFF
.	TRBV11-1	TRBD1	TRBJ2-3	TGTGCCAGCAGCTGGACCGGGACAGGGGGCGTATATACGCAGTATTTT	CASSWTGTGGVYTQYF
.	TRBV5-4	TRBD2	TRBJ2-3	TGTGCCAGCAGCCCCTCCCTAACGGGCGGGGGGGCTCGAGATACGCAGTATTTT	CASSPSLTGGGARDTQYF
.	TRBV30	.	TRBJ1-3	TGTGCCTGGAGTGGAGGCCTCGGAAACACCATATATTTT	CAWSGGLGNTIYF